The following is a T cell receptor beta chain sequence with its context. Its antigen remains unknown. Using immunoSEQ multiplex PCR, the repertoire was profiled, and TCRdb retains in-frame clones only, with some absent. The profile shows approximately 42,000 clones, 77% of them singletons. This sample is drawn from a study of neoadjuvant anti-PD-1 for oral cavity cancer. General observations from the study: Pretreatment Treg/Th17 ratio correlated inversely with post-treatment tumor clonality.

This CDR3 region has 12 residues. Per the germline V gene, CDR1 is MGHDK and CDR2 is SYGVNS. Between the trimmed V and J ends, which lost 0 bases and 8 bases, there was a span of 7 bases. Time point denoted: after neoadjuvant nivolumab, at surgical resection. This sequence was found in a person between 35 and 79 years old with oral cavity squamous cell carcinoma. Specimen: PBMCs, collected after nivolumab (anti-PD-1) treatment. This chain uses TRBV25-1 with TRBJ1-2; D unresolved. CDR3 in DNA: TGTGCCAGCAGTGAATATAGGGTAGGCTACACCTTC. It specifies CASSEYRVGYTF.